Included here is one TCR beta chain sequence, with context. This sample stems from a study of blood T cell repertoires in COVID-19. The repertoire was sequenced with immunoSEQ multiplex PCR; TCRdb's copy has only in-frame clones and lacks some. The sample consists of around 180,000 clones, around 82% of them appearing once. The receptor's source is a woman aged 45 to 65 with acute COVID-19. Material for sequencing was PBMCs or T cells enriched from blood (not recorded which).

The CDR3 DNA reads TGTGCCAGCAGCTTGGACAGGGGAGGAGGTTACACCATATATTTT. It translates to CASSLDRGGGYTIYF. The rearrangement joins TRBV5-5 to TRBJ1-3; TRBD1 agrees at 7 bases. Germline V gene data show CDR1 as SGHKS and CDR2 as YYEKEE (reference sequence). Trimming at V came to 0 bases and at J to 8 bases, leaving 8 bases not matched to a gene. The CDR3 has 15 residues.